The 14 T cell receptor beta chains listed next were all sequenced from one sample in a study of early T cells in non-severe SARS-CoV-2 infection. TCRdb reprocessed the 5' RACE reads with MiXCR, giving one entry per CDR3 protein. The sample consists of about 70,000 distinct CDR3 sequences, roughly 4.5% of them appearing once. This sample comprised whole blood, obtained at baseline. The receptors were gathered from an adult who was a healthcare worker with PCR-confirmed SARS-CoV-2 infection or an uninfected control (not recorded which). The donor label of this sample is uncertain.

This clonotype was seen more than once but under ten times. This chain uses TRBV29-1 with TRBJ1-3; 7 nucleotides agree with TRBD1. The CDR3 covers 16 residues. V dropped 0 bases and J dropped 1; count of bases not matched to a gene: 6. From germline, CDR1 is SQVTM and CDR2 ANQGSEA. CDR3 sequence reads: CSVEDSNRGSGNTIYF. Written as DNA, the CDR3 is TGCAGCGTTGAAGATTCGAACAGGGGATCTGGAAACACCATATATTTT.

This clonotype has more than one count but fewer than ten. The rearrangement joins TRBV20-1 to TRBJ2-7, with D possibly being TRBD2 (5 bases). V was trimmed by 3 bases and J by 3 bases, leaving 12 bases between them. The CDR3 is 13 amino acids. CDR1 is DFQATT, CDR2 SNEGSKA, per germline (reference sequence). CDR3 in amino acids: CSASGETSYEQYF. CDR3 DNA: TGCAGTGCTAGCGGGGAGACCAGCTACGAGCAGTACTTC.

This clonotype occurred many times. The V gene is TRBV6-1, the J gene TRBJ1-4; no firm D call. The CDR3 is made up of 16 amino acids. From germline, CDR1 is MNHNS and CDR2 SASEGT. V gave up 4 bases and J gave up 0 bases, with 12 bases separating them. In DNA form, the CDR3 reads TGTGCCAGCAGTGCAGGACGGGTTACAACTAATGAAAAACTGTTTTTT. Its protein is CASSAGRVTTNEKLFF.

This clonotype was picked up a small number of times. The J gene is TRBJ2-7, the V gene TRBV11-2; 8 bases agree with TRBD2. There are 15 residues in the CDR3. J gave up 1 base and V 5 bases, and 7 bases lay outside the gene matches. Germline CDR1 SGHAT, CDR2 FQNNGV. The CDR3 nucleotides read TGTGCCAGCAGCCCCGGGGGGGGCAGTTCCTACGAGCAGTACTTC. This sequence encodes CASSPGGGSSYEQYF.

This clonotype was detected ten times or more. The rearrangement joins TRBV6-2 or TRBV6-3 to TRBJ1-6; weak D call: TRBD1 (6 bases). The CDR3 is 13 residues long. CDR1 MNHEY and CDR2 SVGEGT come from the germline V gene. V dropped 6 bases and J dropped 10 bases, with 13 bases sitting between them. Here the CDR3 DNA reads TGTGCCAGCAGGACAACAGGGCGGTCACCCCTCCACTTT. Amino acid sequence: CASRTTGRSPLHF.

This clonotype was seen repeatedly, ten times or more. The chain carries TRBV6-5 and TRBJ2-7; 10 positions agree with TRBD1. The CDR3 spans 13 residues. The germline CDR1 and CDR2 sequences are MNHEY and SVGAGI. J lost 6 bases, V lost 8 bases, and 7 bases had no gene match. DNA for the CDR3: TGTGCCAGCTCATGGACAGGGGGGGGCGAGCAGTACTTC. Protein product: CASSWTGGGEQYF.

The chain recombines TRBV11-2 with TRBJ2-3; D call uncertain. Looked up from germline, CDR1 is SGHAT and CDR2 is FQNNGV. V lost 1 base and J lost 8, with 16 bases in between. CDR3 size: 15 residues. CDR3 amino acids: CASSLVGIILFTQYF. The CDR3 coding sequence is TGTGCCAGCAGCTTAGTGGGGATAATCCTGTTTACGCAGTATTTT.

In this sample, this clonotype turned up many times. The J gene is TRBJ2-7, the V gene TRBV29-1; D is uncertain. Trimming removed 5 bases at V and 6 bases at J, with 23 bases between. This CDR3 is 15 amino acids long. Germline V gives CDR1 SQVTM, CDR2 ANQGSEA. CDR3 DNA: TGCAGCGTTCTGCCGTGGGCCAATGAGCGTCCCGAGCAGTACTTC. It is translated as CSVLPWANERPEQYF.

This clonotype was recorded many times. At one of its ends the junction is not consistent with the germline gene, which may arise from a read error. CDR3 nucleotide sequence: TGTGCCAGCAGCGTAGCCGGCAACTATGGCTACACCTTC. This gives the protein CASSVAGNYGYTF. The gene calls are TRBV7-8 and TRBJ1-2; D is undetermined. The CDR3 has 13 residues. Germline CDR1 reads SGHVS; CDR2 reads FQNEAQ.

V usage is TRBV5-1 and J usage is TRBJ2-3; D is unclear. V lost 0 bases and J lost 0, with 11 bases in between. The CDR3 extends over 16 amino acids. Germline V gives CDR1 SGHRS, CDR2 YFSETQ. The CDR3 DNA follows: TGCGCCAGCAGCTTGGACAGTTCCCTTAGCACAGATACGCAGTATTTT. It yields the protein CASSLDSSLSTDTQYF.

This clonotype was counted between two and nine times. The chain links TRBV3-1 to TRBJ2-1; possibly TRBD2 for D (7 bases). This CDR3 region has 17 residues. Trimming took off 2 bases at V and 5 bases at J, with 19 bases between the two ends. Germline CDR1 is LGHDT and CDR2 is YNNKEL (reference sequence). The CDR3 protein is CASSQPLSTGGDNEQFF. The CDR3 region has the DNA TGTGCCAGCAGCCAACCCCTCTCCACGGGGGGCGACAATGAGCAGTTCTTC.

This clonotype has a count of ten or more. This chain joins TRBV12-3 or TRBV12-4 and TRBJ1-5; TRBD1 aligns across 7 bases. The J segment lost 2 bases and the V segment lost 5 bases, leaving 3 bases of the junction unmatched. The CDR3 totals 14 residues. CDR3 residues: CASSLQGGNQPQHF. For the CDR3, the DNA is TGTGCCAGCAGTCTTCAGGGGGGCAATCAGCCCCAGCATTTT.

The genes are TRBV6-6 and TRBJ1-1, with D possibly being TRBD1 (5 bases). Germline V gives CDR1 MNHNY, CDR2 SVGAGI (reference sequence). V shed 3 bases and J shed 2 bases, with 13 bases lying between them. The CDR3 is made up of 15 amino acids. The CDR3: CASSYVRGENTEAFF. Here the CDR3 DNA reads TGTGCCAGCAGTTATGTGAGGGGAGAAAACACTGAAGCTTTCTTT.

This clonotype was recorded at least ten times. The gene calls are TRBV6-5 and TRBJ2-3; D is uncertain. V was cut by 6 bases and J by 2 bases, with 6 bases left in between. The CDR3 is made up of 12 amino acids. Germline V lookup: CDR1 MNHEY, CDR2 SVGAGI. CDR3 sequence (DNA): TGTGCCAGCAGCCGCGACACAGATACGCAGTATTTT. It specifies CASSRDTDTQYF.